A single sample gave rise to the 23 T cell receptor beta chains below, sequenced in a study of tumor T cells in aggressive B-cell lymphoma. TCRdb keeps only in-frame clones here, not all; method: immunoSEQ multiplex PCR. The sample includes about 5,300 clones, about 90% of them seen just once. Sample: tumor tissue. The receptors come from an adult with diffuse large B cell lymphoma.

In its sample, this clone was seen once. The rearrangement joins TRBV5-1 to TRBJ2-1; the D gene is possibly TRBD2 (6 bases). V was cut by 3 bases and J by 0 bases, with 22 bases left in between. Germline V gives CDR1 SGHRS, CDR2 YFSETQ. The CDR3 runs to 19 residues. The CDR3 DNA is TGCGCCAGCAGCTCCGGAGAGGGAGGTTGGCGGAGCTCCTACAATGAGCAGTTCTTC. Translating it yields CASSSGEGGWRSSYNEQFF.

Remarks on this clone: A junction end diverges from the germline sequence, so it may reflect a read error. The chain links TRBV12-5 to TRBJ1-3; possible D gene TRBD1, 5 bases. CDR3 length: 19 amino acids. Germline CDR1 LGHNT, CDR2 FRNRAP. CDR3 sequence (DNA): TGTGCTAGTAGGGGTCTCAGGTTTCGGGAGAGCAGCTCTGGAAACGCCATATATTTT. Its protein is CASRGLRFRESSSGNAIYF.

This chain connects TRBV7-8 to TRBJ2-7, with 11 bases fitting TRBD2. Per the germline V gene, CDR1 is SGHVS and CDR2 is FQNEAQ. The CDR3 is 15 amino acids. Germline trimming cut 5 bases from V and 2 bases from J; bases unmatched to any gene: 5. The CDR3 nucleotides are TGTGCCAGCAGCCTCGGACTAGCGGGCACCTACGAGCAGTACTTC. Amino acids: CASSLGLAGTYEQYF.

The chain uses TRBV5-6 and TRBJ2-5; possibly TRBD2 for D (6 bases). The CDR3 consists of 14 residues. The V end was cut by 1 base, the J end by 5 bases, with 12 bases between. Germline V lookup: CDR1 SGHDT, CDR2 YYEEEE. This CDR3 is CASSLRRGEETQYF. The CDR3, as DNA: TGTGCCAGCAGCTTGCGGAGGGGCGAGGAGACCCAGTACTTC.

The rearrangement joins TRBV7-2 to TRBJ1-4, with 8 bases aligning to TRBD1. The germline CDR1 and CDR2 sequences are SGHTA and FQGNSA. Trimming took 4 bases from V and 6 from J; bases not matched to a gene: 4. CDR3 length: 14 residues. CDR3 in amino acids: CASSSQGGDEKLFF. The CDR3 coding sequence is TGTGCCAGCAGCTCACAGGGGGGCGATGAAAAACTGTTTTTT.

The chain is built from TRBV2 and TRBJ1-6; D gene ambiguous. Germline V gives CDR1 SNHLY, CDR2 FYNNEI. Between the trimmed V and J ends, which lost 2 bases and 2 bases, there was a span of 10 bases. This CDR3 comprises 16 residues. In DNA, the CDR3 is TGTGCCAGCAGTGAATTTGTGGGCGCCTATAATTCACCCCTCCACTTT. Its protein product is CASSEFVGAYNSPLHF.

The chain joins TRBV19 to TRBJ1-1, with a possible D match to TRBD1 (5 bases). Germline CDR1 LNHDA, CDR2 SQIVND (reference sequence). V dropped 5 bases and J dropped 1 base, with 14 bases sitting between them. The CDR3 totals 15 residues. This CDR3 reads CASSSRALGNTEAFF. The CDR3 coding sequence is TGTGCCAGTAGTTCCAGGGCCCTAGGGAACACTGAAGCTTTCTTT.

This sequence joins TRBV7-8 and TRBJ1-6, with 9 bases fitting TRBD1. Per the germline V gene, CDR1 is SGHVS and CDR2 is FQNEAQ. The CDR3 totals 16 residues. The trim removed 5 bases at V and 10 bases at J, leaving 12 bases unmatched. Written as DNA, the CDR3 is TGTGCCAGCAGCCTTACCGGGACAGGGTCAGGATCACCCCTCCACTTT. It encodes CASSLTGTGSGSPLHF.

As concerns this clone: The junction differs from germline at one of its ends, possibly a read error. The chain employs TRBV29-1 and TRBJ2-2, with TRBD2 as a possible D gene (6 bases). The CDR3 is 13 amino acids. The germline V gene encodes CDR1 SQVTM and CDR2 ANQGSEA. The chain's CDR3 is CSVCRGVTEELFF. The CDR3 nucleotides read TGCAGCGTTTGTCGCGGGGTCACCGAGGAGCTGTTTTTT.

The rearrangement joins TRBV12-2 to TRBJ1-4; TRBD1 is taken as the D call from the table, unchecked against the DNA. TRBV12-2 counts as a pseudogene. CDR3 length: 16 amino acids. The CDR3 loop reads CASRLGQGNADEKLFF. Here the CDR3 DNA reads TGTGCAAGTCGCTTAGGACAGGGGAATGCGGATGAAAAACTGTTTTTT.

The chain links TRBV7-9 to TRBJ1-2; 9 bases map to TRBD1. CDR1 is SEHNR, CDR2 FQNEAQ, per germline (reference sequence). This CDR3 contains 16 residues. V was clipped by 2 bases and J by 4 bases; unmatched bases: 8. In nucleotides, the CDR3 is TGTGCCAGCAGCTTACCCGCCGGGACAGGGCGCTATGGCTACACCTTC. Translating it yields CASSLPAGTGRYGYTF. Looking up the rest from reference TRBV7-9 and TRBJ1-2 gives the full variable domain: DTGVSQNPRHKITKRGQNVTFRCDPISEHNRLYWYRQTLGQGPEFLTYFQNEAQLEKSRLLSDRFSAERPKGSFSTLEIQRTEQGDSAMYLCASSLPAGTGRYGYTFGSGTRLTVV.

The gene calls are TRBV30 and TRBJ1-1, with D maybe TRBD1 (5 bases). Germline lookup yields CDR1 GTSNPN and CDR2 SVGIG (reference sequence). The CDR3 is made up of 17 amino acids. V lost 2 bases, J lost 1 base, and 20 bases lay in between. CDR3 loop: CAWSPKVRAGANTEAFF. The CDR3 nucleotides read TGTGCCTGGAGTCCAAAGGTCAGGGCGGGAGCGAACACTGAAGCTTTCTTT.

The chain joins TRBV2 to TRBJ1-2, with no clear D. Germline lookup yields CDR1 SNHLY and CDR2 FYNNEI. V shed 5 bases and J shed 2 bases, with 6 bases lying between them. CDR3 length: 12 amino acids. The CDR3 protein is CASSLLNYGYTF. CDR3 in DNA: TGTGCCAGCAGTTTACTGAACTATGGCTACACCTTC.

The CDR3 DNA sequence: TGTGCCAGCAGCTCCATGACAGGGGGGGGACAAGAGACCCAGTACTTC. The encoded protein is CASSSMTGGGQETQYF. The genes are TRBV7-9 and TRBJ2-5; 9 nucleotides match TRBD1. The junction had 8 bases not matched to a gene; V was cut back by 4 bases and J by 2 bases. Germline lookup yields CDR1 SEHNR and CDR2 FQNEAQ (reference sequence). This CDR3 is built from 16 residues.

The chain carries TRBV6-5 and TRBJ2-7, with D hard to call. The CDR3 sequence is 13 residues long. The V gene lost 6 bases and the J gene lost 0 bases, with 9 bases spanning the gap. Germline loops: CDR1 MNHEY, CDR2 SVGAGI. The CDR3 nucleotides are TGTGCCAGCAGCTTCTCCTTCTCCTACGAGCAGTACTTC. Its translation: CASSFSFSYEQYF.

The chain combines TRBV5-4 with TRBJ2-1; 9 nucleotides match TRBD2. J lost 1 base, V lost 0 bases, and 5 bases had no gene match. CDR3 length: 17 amino acids. Per germline, CDR1 SGHNT and CDR2 YYREEE (reference sequence). Here the CDR3 DNA reads TGTGCCAGCAGCTTGGCTAGCGGGGTGGGTTCCTACAATGAGCAGTTCTTC. Its protein product is CASSLASGVGSYNEQFF.

The rearrangement uses TRBV18 and TRBJ1-4; no clear D gene. Germline V CDR1 and CDR2: KGHSH, LQKENI. There are 14 residues in the CDR3. Trimming pared 6 bases from V and 7 bases from J, leaving 15 bases between. The CDR3 DNA reads TGTGCCAGCTCCCCCCCCGAGGGAAGTGAAAAACTGTTTTTT. It encodes CASSPPEGSEKLFF.

The J gene is TRBJ1-5, the V gene TRBV5-4; D ambiguous. The V gene's germline CDR1 is SGHNT and CDR2 YYREEE (reference sequence). Trimming removed 6 bases at V and 11 bases at J, with 12 bases between. The CDR3 has 11 amino acids. The CDR3: CASTLTGAQHF. CDR3 nucleotide sequence: TGTGCCAGCACTCTGACCGGGGCCCAGCATTTT.

The chain links TRBV30 to TRBJ1-3; D unresolved. In germline, CDR1 is GTSNPN, CDR2 SVGIG (reference sequence). V was pared by 3 bases and J by 7 bases, with 22 bases between. This CDR3 region has 16 residues. The CDR3 loop reads CAWSGAWSHGGNTIYF. The DNA of the CDR3 is TGTGCCTGGAGCGGTGCGTGGTCGCATGGAGGTAACACCATATATTTT.

The chain joins TRBV29-1 to TRBJ2-3; tentatively, D is TRBD2 (6 bases). V dropped 0 bases and J dropped 2 bases, with 15 bases sitting between them. The CDR3 spans 16 residues. CDR1 and CDR2 from the germline V gene are SQVTM and ANQGSEA. This CDR3 reads CSVEDVNGDFTDTQYF. As DNA, the CDR3 is TGCAGCGTTGAAGATGTTAATGGGGACTTCACAGATACGCAGTATTTT.

The chain carries TRBV2 and TRBJ2-1; D may be TRBD2 (6 bases). Germline CDR1 reads SNHLY; CDR2 reads FYNNEI. The CDR3 sequence is 15 residues long. The V and J ends lost 3 bases and 1 base respectively, with 10 bases between them. The CDR3 sequence is CASSDGLASYNEQFF. The CDR3 bases are TGTGCCAGCAGTGACGGGCTAGCGTCCTACAATGAGCAGTTCTTC.

The count of this clone is one. The chain employs TRBV30 and TRBJ1-1, with D possibly being TRBD1 (5 bases). The CDR3 has 12 amino acids. The germline V gene has CDR1 GTSNPN and CDR2 SVGIG (reference sequence). Trimming took 5 bases from V and 0 from J, leaving 7 bases between them. The CDR3 sequence is CAWGAMNTEAFF. The CDR3 region has the DNA TGTGCCTGGGGGGCCATGAACACTGAAGCTTTCTTT. The entire variable domain, with the rest obtained from reference TRBV30 and TRBJ1-1, is as follows: SQTIHQWPATLVQPVGSPLSLECTVEGTSNPNLYWYRQAAGRGLQLLFYSVGIGQISSEVPQNLSASRPQDRQFILSSKKLLLSDSGFYLCAWGAMNTEAFFGQGTRLTVV.

This clone came up a few times. V and J are TRBV5-6 and TRBJ2-3; D call uncertain. CDR1 SGHDT and CDR2 YYEEEE come from the germline V gene. The CDR3 consists of 12 residues. V was shortened by 1 base and J by 5 bases, with 5 bases between the two germline ends. CDR3 DNA: TGTGCCAGCAGCTTGTACAGAGATACGCAGTATTTT. Translation gives CASSLYRDTQYF.